Listed below are T cell receptor beta chains from one sample, sequenced in a study of blood T cell repertoires in COVID-19. The method was immunoSEQ multiplex PCR; TCRdb's version includes in-frame clones alone and lacks a portion of them. The table lists 130,000 to 150,000 clones, over 70% of them singletons. Material: peripheral blood. The origin of the receptors is an elderly man with acute or convalescent COVID-19. The CDR3 runs from the conserved cysteine through the conserved F or W. D genes are given only for firm matches. Rows give clone size only sometimes, using once, few, many, or a class for an expanded clone.

CDR3nt: TGTGCCAGCAGTTATACAGACATGAACACTGAAGCTTTCTTT
CDR3aa: CASSYTDMNTEAFF
v_gene: TRBV6-5
j_gene: TRBJ1-1
abundance: few
d_gene: NA

CDR3nt: TGTGCCAGCAGCCGTACGCCTAGCGGGAGCTCCTACAATGAGCAGTTCTTC
CDR3aa: CASSRTPSGSSYNEQFF
v_gene: TRBV7-2
j_gene: TRBJ2-1
abundance: NA
d_gene: TRBD2

CDR3nt: TGCGCCAGCAGCTTGCAAAGGGGGACCTCTTCACCCCTCCACTTT
CDR3aa: CASSLQRGTSSPLHF
v_gene: TRBV5-1
j_gene: TRBJ1-6
abundance: once
d_gene: NA

CDR3nt: TGCGCCAGCAGCTTAAGCGGGAGTGTATACGAGCAGTACTTC
CDR3aa: CASSLSGSVYEQYF
v_gene: TRBV5-1
j_gene: TRBJ2-7
abundance: NA
d_gene: TRBD2

CDR3nt: TGTGCCAGTAGTAAAACAGGGGACACTGAAGCTTTCTTT
CDR3aa: CASSKTGDTEAFF
v_gene: TRBV19
j_gene: TRBJ1-1
abundance: NA
d_gene: TRBD1

CDR3nt: TGTGCCAGCAGATGGGACAGGGACAACTATGGCTACACCTTC
CDR3aa: CASRWDRDNYGYTF
v_gene: TRBV6-5
j_gene: TRBJ1-2
abundance: NA
d_gene: TRBD1

CDR3nt: TGTGCCAGTACCCCATCCGGGCGGGCCTCGGGCAACACTGAAGCTTTCTTT
CDR3aa: CASTPSGRASGNTEAFF
v_gene: TRBV19
j_gene: TRBJ1-1
abundance: once
d_gene: NA

CDR3nt: TGTGCCACCAGCAGAGATAAAAGACAGGGTGTCTCTGGCTACACCTTC
CDR3aa: CATSRDKRQGVSGYTF
v_gene: TRBV15
j_gene: TRBJ1-2
abundance: NA
d_gene: TRBD1

CDR3nt: TGTGCCACCAGTGTCATACCGGGGACGCCCCTCTGGGGGGATGGCTACACCTTC
CDR3aa: CATSVIPGTPLWGDGYTF
v_gene: TRBV24-1
j_gene: TRBJ1-2
abundance: once
d_gene: NA

CDR3nt: TGTGCCAGCAGCGGGATAAGGGGGACTGAAGCTTTCTTT
CDR3aa: CASSGIRGTEAFF
v_gene: TRBV5-4
j_gene: TRBJ1-1
abundance: NA
d_gene: NA

CDR3nt: TGTGCCAGCGGGGACAGCATGAACACTGAAGCTTTCTTT
CDR3aa: CASGDSMNTEAFF
v_gene: TRBV27
j_gene: TRBJ1-1
abundance: NA
d_gene: TRBD1

CDR3nt: TGTGCCACCAGTGACCCCGGGACAGGGGGTAATCAGCCCCAGCATTTT
CDR3aa: CATSDPGTGGNQPQHF
v_gene: TRBV24-1
j_gene: TRBJ1-5
abundance: NA
d_gene: TRBD1

CDR3nt: TGTGCCAGCAGCACGGCGGACAGCGGACCCGCTGGCTACAATGAGCAGTTCTTC
CDR3aa: CASSTADSGPAGYNEQFF
v_gene: TRBV5-4
j_gene: TRBJ2-1
abundance: NA
d_gene: NA

CDR3nt: TGTGCCACCAGCAGAGCTTCGGGGCCCCAGCATTTT
CDR3aa: CATSRASGPQHF
v_gene: TRBV15
j_gene: TRBJ1-5
abundance: NA
d_gene: NA

CDR3nt: TGTGCCAGCAGCACGGGGACTAGCGGCCAAGAGACCCAGTACTTC
CDR3aa: CASSTGTSGQETQYF
v_gene: TRBV7-9
j_gene: TRBJ2-5
abundance: NA
d_gene: TRBD2

CDR3nt: TGCGCCAGCAGCTTGGACCCAGGGGGCGTTTACAATGAGCAGTTCTTC
CDR3aa: CASSLDPGGVYNEQFF
v_gene: TRBV5-1
j_gene: TRBJ2-1
abundance: NA
d_gene: TRBD1

CDR3nt: TGTGCCAGCAGCCCCCAGACAGGGCCTAATGAAAAACTGTTTTTT
CDR3aa: CASSPQTGPNEKLFF
v_gene: TRBV9
j_gene: TRBJ1-4
abundance: NA
d_gene: TRBD1

CDR3nt: TGTGCCAGCTCACCGGGACAGGCTCTGGGTGAAAAACTGTTTTTT
CDR3aa: CASSPGQALGEKLFF
v_gene: TRBV18
j_gene: TRBJ1-4
abundance: NA
d_gene: TRBD1

CDR3nt: TGTGCCACCAGTGATCCCCCTTACTCTGGGGCCAACGTCCTGACTTTC
CDR3aa: CATSDPPYSGANVLTF
v_gene: TRBV24-1
j_gene: TRBJ2-6
abundance: NA
d_gene: NA

CDR3nt: TGTGCCAGCAGCCCGGGGGGAGGGATTAGGGAGCCCCAGCATTTT
CDR3aa: CASSPGGGIREPQHF
v_gene: TRBV7-6
j_gene: TRBJ1-5
abundance: few
d_gene: NA

CDR3nt: TGTGCCAGCAGCTCCCGTTTAAGCGGGAGGGTAACCGGGGAGCTGTTTTTT
CDR3aa: CASSSRLSGRVTGELFF
v_gene: TRBV7-8
j_gene: TRBJ2-2
abundance: NA
d_gene: TRBD2

CDR3nt: TGCAGTGCTAGTCTACAGGTCCAAAGCTCCTATAATTCACCCCTCCACTTT
CDR3aa: CSASLQVQSSYNSPLHF
v_gene: TRBV20-1
j_gene: TRBJ1-6
abundance: NA
d_gene: NA

CDR3nt: TGTGCCAGCGTGCTAGCGGGAACCTACGAGCAGTACTTC
CDR3aa: CASVLAGTYEQYF
v_gene: TRBV11-2
j_gene: TRBJ2-7
abundance: NA
d_gene: TRBD2

CDR3nt: TGTGCCAGCAGTCGAGACAGGGGCTCTGGCTACACCTTC
CDR3aa: CASSRDRGSGYTF
v_gene: TRBV6-4
j_gene: TRBJ1-2
abundance: NA
d_gene: TRBD1

CDR3nt: TGTGCCAGCTCAAACCGGGGGGTACCCACAGATACGCAGTATTTT
CDR3aa: CASSNRGVPTDTQYF
v_gene: TRBV18
j_gene: TRBJ2-3
abundance: NA
d_gene: TRBD2

CDR3nt: TGCGCCAGCAGCTTGGGCAGGGGATCGGGCAATGAGCAGTTCTTC
CDR3aa: CASSLGRGSGNEQFF
v_gene: TRBV5-1
j_gene: TRBJ2-1
abundance: NA
d_gene: NA

CDR3nt: TGTGCCAGCGGGGACAGGGGAGGAAATGGCTACACCTTC
CDR3aa: CASGDRGGNGYTF
v_gene: TRBV2
j_gene: TRBJ1-2
abundance: NA
d_gene: TRBD1

CDR3nt: TGTGCCAGCAGCTTAACGGTCGGAGAGACCCAGTACTTC
CDR3aa: CASSLTVGETQYF
v_gene: TRBV7-3
j_gene: TRBJ2-5
abundance: NA
d_gene: NA

CDR3nt: TGTGCCAGCAGTACCCGAAGTAGCGGGGGGCGGAATGGAGAGACCCAGTACTTC
CDR3aa: CASSTRSSGGRNGETQYF
v_gene: TRBV27
j_gene: TRBJ2-5
abundance: NA
d_gene: TRBD2

CDR3nt: TGTGCCAGTAGTATCCGCAAGGAGGGGAAAGTCAATGAGCAGTTCTTC
CDR3aa: CASSIRKEGKVNEQFF
v_gene: TRBV19
j_gene: TRBJ2-1
abundance: NA
d_gene: NA

CDR3nt: TGTGCCAGCAGCCCCGATAGCGGGAAGTCCTACGAGCAGTACTTC
CDR3aa: CASSPDSGKSYEQYF
v_gene: TRBV5-5
j_gene: TRBJ2-7
abundance: NA
d_gene: TRBD2

CDR3nt: TGTGCCAGCAGTGCTGGGGGCGCGGGTGGAAACACCATATATTTT
CDR3aa: CASSAGGAGGNTIYF
v_gene: TRBV25-1
j_gene: TRBJ1-3
abundance: once
d_gene: NA

CDR3nt: TGTGCCAGCAGCCTGGACAGGGGGTCTATGAACACTGAAGCTTTCTTT
CDR3aa: CASSLDRGSMNTEAFF
v_gene: TRBV27
j_gene: TRBJ1-1
abundance: NA
d_gene: TRBD1

CDR3nt: TGTGCCAGCAGTTCGGCGGGGGTTCGCACTGAAGCTTTCTTT
CDR3aa: CASSSAGVRTEAFF
v_gene: TRBV11-3
j_gene: TRBJ1-1
abundance: NA
d_gene: NA

CDR3nt: TGTGCCAGTAGTCTTCATTCCGGGACAGGGGAGGTCAATGAGCAGTTCTTC
CDR3aa: CASSLHSGTGEVNEQFF
v_gene: TRBV19
j_gene: TRBJ2-1
abundance: NA
d_gene: TRBD1

CDR3nt: TGTGCCAGCAGCAGAACCGGGACTAGCGGGAGGGAGTTCTTC
CDR3aa: CASSRTGTSGREFF
v_gene: TRBV28
j_gene: TRBJ2-1
abundance: NA
d_gene: TRBD2

CDR3nt: TGTGCCAGCAGCTCCCCGGGACAGGGTTCCTCACCCCTCCACTTT
CDR3aa: CASSSPGQGSSPLHF
v_gene: TRBV11-1
j_gene: TRBJ1-6
abundance: NA
d_gene: TRBD1

CDR3nt: TGTGCCACCGCAACAGGGAACTACCAAGAGACCCAGTACTTC
CDR3aa: CATATGNYQETQYF
v_gene: TRBV6-5
j_gene: TRBJ2-5
abundance: once
d_gene: NA

CDR3nt: TGTGCCAGCGTTCCCGGGACAGGAAACTATGGCTACACCTTC
CDR3aa: CASVPGTGNYGYTF
v_gene: TRBV3-1/TRBV3-2
j_gene: TRBJ1-2
abundance: NA
d_gene: TRBD1

CDR3nt: TGCGCCAGCAGCTTATGGACAGGGGGGGCAGATACGCAGTATTTT
CDR3aa: CASSLWTGGADTQYF
v_gene: TRBV5-1
j_gene: TRBJ2-3
abundance: NA
d_gene: TRBD1

CDR3nt: TGTGCCAGTAGTCGTGCGGGACAGGGGGCCGTCCACTACACCTTC
CDR3aa: CASSRAGQGAVHYTF
v_gene: TRBV19
j_gene: TRBJ1-2
abundance: NA
d_gene: TRBD1

CDR3nt: TGCAGTGCCCCATTAGAGACCCAGTACTTC
CDR3aa: CSAPLETQYF
v_gene: TRBV20-1
j_gene: TRBJ2-5
abundance: NA
d_gene: NA

CDR3nt: TGTGCCAGCAGTTTATCTGGAGGGAGGGCTAACACTGAAGCTTTCTTT
CDR3aa: CASSLSGGRANTEAFF
v_gene: TRBV27
j_gene: TRBJ1-1
abundance: NA
d_gene: NA

CDR3nt: TGCGCCAGCAGCCAGCATTGGGTGCAGGGGGCCAATCAGCCCCAGCATTTT
CDR3aa: CASSQHWVQGANQPQHF
v_gene: TRBV4-1
j_gene: TRBJ1-5
abundance: few
d_gene: TRBD1